The T cell receptor beta chain described here comes from a study of blood T cell repertoires in COVID-19 (dated by TCRdb to the early 2020s). Background on the whole study: Samples from collaborators originated in the United States, Italy and Spain and spanned both the acute and convalescent phases of COVID-19. The material from the prospective study consisted of cDNA or gDNA derived from T cells, B-cell-depleted T cells, or PBMCs. Deeply sampled blood TCRbeta repertoires from subjects exposed to, actively infected with, or recovered from COVID-19 were included in the dataset. The repertoires were made available in a free public database intended to serve as a resource for research on the immune response to SARS-CoV-2. Samples came from the ongoing ImmuneRACE study (first 160 participants) plus 1,254 subjects from 6 global collaborators. A de-identified subject ID, COVID-19 status, age in years and sex were almost always included in the sample metadata. HLA class I and class II types, where available, came from metadata supplied by the sample provider rather than from assay-based typing.

Comment on this clone: Its antigen target is currently unknown. No much larger clone exists at a distance of one base, and base qualities are not known.

Study-wide conclusions, independent of this receptor: The amount of clinical and demographic metadata varied by source and participant and was provided uncurated.

TCRbeta CDR3 regions were amplified from genomic DNA using the immunoSEQ Assay, a bias-controlled multiplex PCR. As for how the authors treated the data: The number of nucleated cells in each sample was estimated from the amplification of reference gene primers within the assay. Sequence reads were collapsed and filtered to measure the absolute abundance of every unique TCRbeta CDR3 rearrangement. Productive Simpson clonality was computed per sample as the square root of Simpson's diversity index over productive rearrangements. TCRdb stores this immuneACCESS table with in-frame sequences only. Part of the clones is absent; in the studies checked, under half of the shortfall reflects unresolved V genes, and no reason is known for the rest. The V and J calls and the clone size are those of that table, but D and trimming were determined from the DNA. The sample table records over 200,000 clones; approximately 83% of these occur just once. Of the sample, 1.3% falls within the top ten clones.

According to the germline V gene, CDR1 reads LGHNA and CDR2 reads YSLEER. The cysteine opens and the phenylalanine closes a CDR3 of 15 amino acids. Of the read, only the CDR3 DNA is kept; its 45 bases are in frame from base 1. V is cut back by 4 bases and J by 6 bases, with 7 bases in the junction unmatched. One collaborating source in Seattle enrolled patients during active infection and followed them longitudinally through the course of disease. Each collaborating institution followed its own protocols to collect whole blood in K2EDTA tubes. For TCRbeta analysis, collaborators shipped samples as frozen whole blood, isolated PBMCs, or DNA extracted from either of those sample types.

The chain uses TRBV4-3 and TRBJ1-2; 11 central bases correspond to TRBD1. The source material was peripheral blood. The receptor was isolated from a woman aged 25-40 years with COVID-19, enrolled during active disease. The CDR3: CASSLFPGQGDGYTF. In nucleotides, the sequence is TGCGCCAGCAGCCTTTTTCCGGGACAGGGGGATGGCTACACCTTC.